This T cell receptor beta chain emerged from a study of T cells in Graves' hyperthyroidism and ophthalmopathy. CDR1 and CDR2 from the germline V gene are MNHNS and SASEGT. The CDR3 sequence is 17 residues long. Trimming cost V 6 bases and J 7 bases; bases outside gene matches: 16. Amplification yielded TCR beta CDR3 regions, with RNA transcripts as the source. The TCR CDR3 first-round RT-PCR relied on the HTBI primer set. TCRdb independently ran MiXCR on the multiplex PCR reads; one entry per CDR3 protein. The sample holds some 490,000 distinct CDR3 sequences, around 16% seen once. The table lists this clonotype with many counts.

Sample: blood. The J gene is TRBJ2-7, the V gene TRBV6-1; 12 positions agree with TRBD2. This receptor was identified in a young woman with Graves' ophthalmopathy. DNA of the CDR3: TGTGCCAGCAGCGGCATGGCCCTAGCGGGAGGGCCAAGGGAGCAGTACTTC. It encodes CASSGMALAGGPREQYF.